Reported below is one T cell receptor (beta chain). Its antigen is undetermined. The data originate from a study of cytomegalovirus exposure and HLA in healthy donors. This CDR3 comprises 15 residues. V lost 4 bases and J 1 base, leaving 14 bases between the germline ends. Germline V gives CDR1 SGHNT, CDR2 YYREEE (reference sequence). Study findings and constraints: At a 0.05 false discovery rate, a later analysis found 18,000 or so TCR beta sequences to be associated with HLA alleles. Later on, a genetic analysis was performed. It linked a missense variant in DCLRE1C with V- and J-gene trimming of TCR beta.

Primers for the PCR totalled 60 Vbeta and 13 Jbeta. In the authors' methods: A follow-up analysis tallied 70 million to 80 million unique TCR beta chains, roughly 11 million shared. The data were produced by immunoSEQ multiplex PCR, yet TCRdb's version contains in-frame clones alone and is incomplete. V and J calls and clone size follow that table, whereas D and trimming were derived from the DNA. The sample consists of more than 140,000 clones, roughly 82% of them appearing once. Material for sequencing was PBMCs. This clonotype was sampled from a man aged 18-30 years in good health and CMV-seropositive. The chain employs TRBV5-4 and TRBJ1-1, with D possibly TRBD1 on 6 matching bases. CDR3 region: CASSPDTGTNTEAFF. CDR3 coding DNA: TGTGCCAGCAGCCCAGACACAGGGACGAACACTGAAGCTTTCTTT.